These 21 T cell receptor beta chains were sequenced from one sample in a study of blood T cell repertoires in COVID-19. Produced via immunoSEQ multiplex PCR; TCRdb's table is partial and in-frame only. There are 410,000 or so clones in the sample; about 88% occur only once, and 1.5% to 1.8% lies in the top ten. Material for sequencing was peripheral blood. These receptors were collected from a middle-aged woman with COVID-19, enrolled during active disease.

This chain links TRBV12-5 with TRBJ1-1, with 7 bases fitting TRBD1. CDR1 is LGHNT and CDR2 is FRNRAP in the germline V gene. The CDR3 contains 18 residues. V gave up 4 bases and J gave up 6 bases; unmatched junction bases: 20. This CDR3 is CASGSHQPGTANLAEAFF. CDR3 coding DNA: TGTGCTAGTGGTTCGCACCAACCCGGGACAGCCAACCTAGCTGAAGCTTTCTTT.

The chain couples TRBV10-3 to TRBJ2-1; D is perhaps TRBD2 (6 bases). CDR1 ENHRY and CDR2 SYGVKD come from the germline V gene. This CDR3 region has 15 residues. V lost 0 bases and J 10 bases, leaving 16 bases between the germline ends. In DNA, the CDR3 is TGTGCCATCAGTGAGTCGGAGGGGCGGGTGGGCGAGCAGTTCTTC. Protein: CAISESEGRVGEQFF.

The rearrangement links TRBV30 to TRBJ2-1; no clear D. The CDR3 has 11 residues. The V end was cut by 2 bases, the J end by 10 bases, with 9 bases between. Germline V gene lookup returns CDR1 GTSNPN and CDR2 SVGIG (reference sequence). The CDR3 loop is CAWSPVQEQFF. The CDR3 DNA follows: TGTGCCTGGAGTCCGGTACAGGAGCAGTTCTTC.

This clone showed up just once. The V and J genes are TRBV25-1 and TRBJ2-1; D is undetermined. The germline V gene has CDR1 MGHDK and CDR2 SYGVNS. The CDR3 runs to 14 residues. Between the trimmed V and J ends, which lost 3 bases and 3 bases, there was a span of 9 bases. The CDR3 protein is CASSDRLIYNEQFF. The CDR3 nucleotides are TGTGCCAGCAGTGACAGGCTGATCTACAATGAGCAGTTCTTC.

This chain's CDR3 is CASSWTANTEAFF. In DNA form, the CDR3 reads TGTGCCAGCAGTTGGACAGCGAACACTGAAGCTTTCTTT. V is TRBV6-5 and J is TRBJ1-1, with D maybe TRBD1 (6 bases). The CDR3 is 13 amino acids. Trimming cost V 4 bases and J 1 base, with 7 bases left between them. Per germline, CDR1 MNHEY and CDR2 SVGAGI.

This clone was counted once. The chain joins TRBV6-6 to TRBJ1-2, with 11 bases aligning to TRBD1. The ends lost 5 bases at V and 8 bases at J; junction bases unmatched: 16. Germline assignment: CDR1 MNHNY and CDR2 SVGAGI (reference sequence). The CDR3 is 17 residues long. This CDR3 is CASSRTGQGAAYFGYTF. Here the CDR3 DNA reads TGTGCCAGCAGTCGGACAGGACAGGGGGCCGCTTACTTCGGCTACACCTTC.

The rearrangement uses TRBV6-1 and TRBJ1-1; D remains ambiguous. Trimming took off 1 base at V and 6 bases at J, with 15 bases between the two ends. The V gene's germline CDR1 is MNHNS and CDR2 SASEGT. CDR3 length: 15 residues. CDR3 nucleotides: TGTGCCAGCAGTGAAGTGGCAGGCGAGACGGCTGAAGCTTTCTTT. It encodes CASSEVAGETAEAFF.

CDR3 sequence (DNA): TGCAGCGTTGAGGCGGGCAATGAGCAGTTCTTC. Protein product: CSVEAGNEQFF. The chain uses TRBV29-1 and TRBJ2-1, with a tentative D call TRBD2 (5 bases). The CDR3 is 11 residues long. Trimming removed 3 bases at V and 6 bases at J, with 6 bases between. CDR1 SQVTM and CDR2 ANQGSEA come from the germline V gene.

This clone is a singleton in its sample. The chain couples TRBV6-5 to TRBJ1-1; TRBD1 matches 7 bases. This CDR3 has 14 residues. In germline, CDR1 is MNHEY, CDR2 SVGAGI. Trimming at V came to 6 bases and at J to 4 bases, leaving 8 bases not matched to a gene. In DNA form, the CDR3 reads TGTGCCAGCAGGCGAACAGGGGTCCTCACTGAAGCTTTCTTT. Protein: CASRRTGVLTEAFF.

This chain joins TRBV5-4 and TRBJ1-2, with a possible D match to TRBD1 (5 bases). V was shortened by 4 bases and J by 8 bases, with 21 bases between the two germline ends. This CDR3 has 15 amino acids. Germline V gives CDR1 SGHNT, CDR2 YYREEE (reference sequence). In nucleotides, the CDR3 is TGTGCCAGCAGCCCGCGGGGGGAGGGTTTGAAAGGCTACACCTTC. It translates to CASSPRGEGLKGYTF.

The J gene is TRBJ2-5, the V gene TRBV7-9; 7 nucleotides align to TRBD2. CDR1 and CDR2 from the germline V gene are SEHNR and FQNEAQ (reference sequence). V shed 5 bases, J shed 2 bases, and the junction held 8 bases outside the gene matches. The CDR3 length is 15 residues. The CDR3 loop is CASSTLAGLQETQYF. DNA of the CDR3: TGTGCCAGCAGCACCTTAGCGGGCCTACAAGAGACCCAGTACTTC. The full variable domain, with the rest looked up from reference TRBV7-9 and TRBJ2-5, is DTGVSQNPRHKITKRGQNVTFRCDPISEHNRLYWYRQTLGQGPEFLTYFQNEAQLEKSRLLSDRFSAERPKGSFSTLEIQRTEQGDSAMYLCASSTLAGLQETQYFGPGTRLLVL.

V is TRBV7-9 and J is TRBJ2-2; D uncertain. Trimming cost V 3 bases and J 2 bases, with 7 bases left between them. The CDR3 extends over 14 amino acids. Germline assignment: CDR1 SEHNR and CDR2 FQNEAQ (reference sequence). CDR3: CASSFLSNTGELFF. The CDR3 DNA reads TGTGCCAGCAGCTTTCTTTCTAACACCGGGGAGCTGTTTTTT.

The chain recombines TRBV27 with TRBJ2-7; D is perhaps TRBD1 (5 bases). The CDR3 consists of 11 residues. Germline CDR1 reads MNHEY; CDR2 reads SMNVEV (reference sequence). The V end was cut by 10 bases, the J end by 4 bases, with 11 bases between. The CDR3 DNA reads TGTGCCACCTACAAGGGGTACGAGCAGTACTTC. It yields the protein CATYKGYEQYF.

The CDR3: CASSQVAGNTGELFF. In DNA, the CDR3 is TGCGCCAGCAGCCAGGTAGCGGGGAACACCGGGGAGCTGTTTTTT. V and J are TRBV4-3 and TRBJ2-2; 7 bases fit TRBD2. The J segment lost 1 base and the V segment lost 3 bases, leaving 2 bases of the junction unmatched. Germline V lookup: CDR1 LGHNA, CDR2 YSLEER. The CDR3 is 15 residues long.

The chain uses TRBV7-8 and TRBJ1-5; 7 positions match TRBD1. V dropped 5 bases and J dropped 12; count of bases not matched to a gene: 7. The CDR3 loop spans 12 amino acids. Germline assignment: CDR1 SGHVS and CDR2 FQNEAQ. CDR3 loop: CASSPQTGSQHF. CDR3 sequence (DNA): TGTGCCAGCAGCCCCCAGACAGGGAGCCAGCATTTT.

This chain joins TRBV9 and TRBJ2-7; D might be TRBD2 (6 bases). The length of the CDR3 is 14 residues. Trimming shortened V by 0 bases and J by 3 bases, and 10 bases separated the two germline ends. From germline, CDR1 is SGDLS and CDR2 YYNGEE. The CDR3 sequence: CASSVVGSSYEQYF. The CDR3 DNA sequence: TGTGCCAGCAGCGTAGTCGGGAGCAGCTACGAGCAGTACTTC.

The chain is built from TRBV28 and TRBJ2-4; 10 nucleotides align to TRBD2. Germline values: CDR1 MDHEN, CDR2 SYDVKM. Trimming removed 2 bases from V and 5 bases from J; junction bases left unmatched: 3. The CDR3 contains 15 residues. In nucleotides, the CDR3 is TGTGCCAGCAGTTTACTGAGCGGGGGGGAAAACATTCAGTACTTC. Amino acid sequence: CASSLLSGGENIQYF.

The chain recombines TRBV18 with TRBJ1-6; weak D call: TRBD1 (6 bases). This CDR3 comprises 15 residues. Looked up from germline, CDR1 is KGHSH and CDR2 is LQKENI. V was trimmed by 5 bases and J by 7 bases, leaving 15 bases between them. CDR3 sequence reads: CASSREDRNNSPLHF. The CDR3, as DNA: TGTGCCAGCTCAAGAGAGGACAGAAACAATTCACCCCTCCACTTT.

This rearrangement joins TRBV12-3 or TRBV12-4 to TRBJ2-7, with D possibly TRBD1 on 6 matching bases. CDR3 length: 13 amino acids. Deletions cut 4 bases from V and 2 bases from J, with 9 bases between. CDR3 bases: TGTGCCAGCAGTTCGGACAGAACCTACGAGCAGTACTTC. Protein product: CASSSDRTYEQYF.

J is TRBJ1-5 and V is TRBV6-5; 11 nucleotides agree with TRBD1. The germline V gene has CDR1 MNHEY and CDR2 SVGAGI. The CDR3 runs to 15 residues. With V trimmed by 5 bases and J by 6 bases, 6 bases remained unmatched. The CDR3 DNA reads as TGTGCCAGCAGTCCGGGACAGGGGGGGAGTCAGCCCCAGCATTTT. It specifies CASSPGQGGSQPQHF.

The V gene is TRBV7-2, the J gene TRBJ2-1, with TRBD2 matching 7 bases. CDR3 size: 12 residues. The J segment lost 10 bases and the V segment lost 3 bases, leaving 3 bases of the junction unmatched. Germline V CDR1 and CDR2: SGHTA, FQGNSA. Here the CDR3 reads CASSLAGEEQFF. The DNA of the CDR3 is TGTGCCAGCAGCTTGGCGGGGGAGGAGCAGTTCTTC.